This T cell receptor beta chain is from a study of shared clonotypes between healthy human individuals. About the study: Donor composition was a couple of women and a few men, aged 18 to 49.

Study results and caveats: Naive subsets tended to show greater estimated richness than memory subsets. Having only a few donors restricted how much genetic and exposure-history diversity was captured.

The CD4+ fraction was divided into a CD45RA+ naive subset and a CD45RA-negative memory subset. Here immunoSEQ multiplex PCR was the method, and the copy in TCRdb shows in-frame clones only, minus some. The sample lists a few million clones, almost 96% seen once, with roughly 0.13% in the top ten. For this clone: Its antigen remains unidentified.

CDR3 length: 18 residues. The J gene is TRBJ2-5, the V gene TRBV21-1; the table names TRBD1, a call not compared with the DNA. TRBV21-1 is a listed pseudogene. The sequence derives from a man aged 18-30 years in good health. What was sequenced was naive CD4+ T cells sorted from blood. Subset described: CD45RA+ positively selected. This CDR3 is CASSKVGYVGDIGETQYF. The CDR3, as DNA: TGTGCCAGCAGCAAAGTCGGATATGTCGGGGACATAGGCGAGACCCAGTACTTC.